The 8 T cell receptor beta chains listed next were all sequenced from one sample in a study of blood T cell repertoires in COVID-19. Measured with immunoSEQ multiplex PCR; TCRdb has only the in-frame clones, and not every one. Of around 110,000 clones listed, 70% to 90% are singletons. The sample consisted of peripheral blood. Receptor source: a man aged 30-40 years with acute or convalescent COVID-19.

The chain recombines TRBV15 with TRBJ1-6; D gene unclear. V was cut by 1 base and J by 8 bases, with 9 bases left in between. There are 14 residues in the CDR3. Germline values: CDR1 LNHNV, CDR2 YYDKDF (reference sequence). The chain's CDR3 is CATSRGSIDSPLHF. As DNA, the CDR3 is TGTGCCACCAGCAGAGGATCTATAGATTCACCCCTCCACTTT.

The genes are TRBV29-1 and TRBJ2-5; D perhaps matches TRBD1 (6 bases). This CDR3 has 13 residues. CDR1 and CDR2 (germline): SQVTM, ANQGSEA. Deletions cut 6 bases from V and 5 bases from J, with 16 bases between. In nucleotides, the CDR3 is TGCAGCGTCGAGACAGGTGGGACCGAGACCCAGTACTTC. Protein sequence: CSVETGGTETQYF.

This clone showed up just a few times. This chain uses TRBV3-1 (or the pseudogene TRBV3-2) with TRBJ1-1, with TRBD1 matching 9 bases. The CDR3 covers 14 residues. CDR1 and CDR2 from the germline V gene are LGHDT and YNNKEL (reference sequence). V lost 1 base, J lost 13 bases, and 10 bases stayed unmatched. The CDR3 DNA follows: TGTGCCAGCAGCCAAGTTGCCGGGACAGGGTATCTTTTCTTT. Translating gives CASSQVAGTGYLFF.

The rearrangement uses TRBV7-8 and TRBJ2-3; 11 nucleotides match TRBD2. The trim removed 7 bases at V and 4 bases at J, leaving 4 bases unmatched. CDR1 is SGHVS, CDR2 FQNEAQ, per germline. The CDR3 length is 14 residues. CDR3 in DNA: TGTGCCAGCACACTAGCGGGAGCTGCAGATACGCAGTATTTT. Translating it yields CASTLAGAADTQYF.

The chain's CDR3 is CASSLARRTGLKNIQYF. CDR3 DNA: TGTGCCAGCAGCTTAGCGCGAAGAACAGGGCTCAAAAACATTCAGTACTTC. The chain joins TRBV7-9 to TRBJ2-4, with TRBD1 as a possible D gene (6 bases). The CDR3 runs to 17 residues. The V gene's germline CDR1 is SEHNR and CDR2 FQNEAQ (reference sequence). Trimming left V 0 bases short and J 3 bases short, with 15 bases between.

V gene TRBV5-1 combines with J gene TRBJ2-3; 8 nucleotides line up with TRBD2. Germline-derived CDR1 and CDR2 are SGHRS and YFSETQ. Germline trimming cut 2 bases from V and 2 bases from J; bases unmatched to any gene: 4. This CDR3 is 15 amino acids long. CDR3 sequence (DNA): TGCGCCAGCAGCTTCTTAGCGGGGTACACAGATACGCAGTATTTT. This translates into CASSFLAGYTDTQYF.

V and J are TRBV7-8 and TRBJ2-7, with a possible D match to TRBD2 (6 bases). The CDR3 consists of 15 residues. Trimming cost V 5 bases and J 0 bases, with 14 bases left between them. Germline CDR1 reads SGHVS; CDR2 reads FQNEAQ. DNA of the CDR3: TGTGCCAGCAGCCCCCGGGGGACCAACTCCTACGAGCAGTACTTC. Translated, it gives CASSPRGTNSYEQYF. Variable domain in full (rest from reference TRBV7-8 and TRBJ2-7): GAGVSQSPRYKVAKRGQDVALRCDPISGHVSLFWYQQALGQGPEFLTYFQNEAQLDKSGLPSDRFFAERPEGSVSTLKIQRTQQEDSAVYLCASSPRGTNSYEQYFGPGTRLTVT.

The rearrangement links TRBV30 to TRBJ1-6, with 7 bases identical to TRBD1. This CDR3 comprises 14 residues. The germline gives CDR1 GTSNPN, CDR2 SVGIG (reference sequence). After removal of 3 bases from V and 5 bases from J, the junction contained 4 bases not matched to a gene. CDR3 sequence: CAWRTGLDNSPLHF. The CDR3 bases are TGTGCCTGGAGGACAGGGTTGGATAATTCACCCCTCCACTTT.